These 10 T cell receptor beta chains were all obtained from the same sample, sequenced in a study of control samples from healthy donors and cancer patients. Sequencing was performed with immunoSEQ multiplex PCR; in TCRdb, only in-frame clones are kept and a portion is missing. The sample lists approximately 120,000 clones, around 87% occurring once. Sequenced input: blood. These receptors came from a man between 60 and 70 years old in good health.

The CDR3 DNA reads as TGTGCCAGCTCACTAAACAGGGAAAACTATGGCTACACCTTC. Translated: CASSLNRENYGYTF. The chain is built from TRBV18 and TRBJ1-2; tentatively, D is TRBD1 (6 bases). The CDR3 is 14 residues long. The V end lost 4 bases, the J end lost 2 bases, and 11 bases lay between the germline ends. Germline CDR1 and CDR2: KGHSH and LQKENI.

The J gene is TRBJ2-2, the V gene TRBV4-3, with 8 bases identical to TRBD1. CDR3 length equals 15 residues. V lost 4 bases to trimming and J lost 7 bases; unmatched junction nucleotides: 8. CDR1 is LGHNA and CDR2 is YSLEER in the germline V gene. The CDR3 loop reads CASSPWTGWGGELFF. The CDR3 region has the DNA TGCGCCAGCAGCCCCTGGACAGGGTGGGGCGGGGAGCTGTTTTTT.

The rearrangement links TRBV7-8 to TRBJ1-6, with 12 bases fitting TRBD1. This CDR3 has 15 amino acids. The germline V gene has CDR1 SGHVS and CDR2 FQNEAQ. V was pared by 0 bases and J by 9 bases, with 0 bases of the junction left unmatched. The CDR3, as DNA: TGTGCCAGCAGCTTAGCGGGACAGGGGGCTTCACCCCTCCACTTT. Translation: CASSLAGQGASPLHF.

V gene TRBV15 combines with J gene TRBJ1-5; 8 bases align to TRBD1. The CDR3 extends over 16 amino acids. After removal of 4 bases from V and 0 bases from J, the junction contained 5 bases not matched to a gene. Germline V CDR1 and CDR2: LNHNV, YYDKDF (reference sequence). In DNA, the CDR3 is TGTGCCACCAGCACCGGACAGGGCCTTAGCAATCAGCCCCAGCATTTT. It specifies CATSTGQGLSNQPQHF.

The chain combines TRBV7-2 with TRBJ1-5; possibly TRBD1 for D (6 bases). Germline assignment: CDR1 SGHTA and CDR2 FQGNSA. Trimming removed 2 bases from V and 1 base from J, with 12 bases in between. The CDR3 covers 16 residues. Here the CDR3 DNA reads TGTGCCAGCAGCTTAAGGGGGGGATTGAGCAATCAGCCCCAGCATTTT. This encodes CASSLRGGLSNQPQHF. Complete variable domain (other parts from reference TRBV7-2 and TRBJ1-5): GAGVSQSPSNKVTEKGKDVELRCDPISGHTALYWYRQSLGQGLEFLIYFQGNSAPDKSGLPSDRFSAERTGGSVSTLTIQRTQQEDSAVYLCASSLRGGLSNQPQHFGDGTRLSIL.

The CDR3 spells CASSQQSTGQTGNQPQHF. CDR3 DNA sequence: TGCGCCAGCAGCCAACAATCTACGGGACAGACGGGAAATCAGCCCCAGCATTTT. The V call is TRBV4-1, the J call TRBJ1-5; 7 bases align to TRBD1. With V trimmed by 2 bases and J by 4 bases, 14 bases remained unmatched. The CDR3 extends over 18 amino acids. Per the germline V gene, CDR1 is MGHRA and CDR2 is YSYEKL.

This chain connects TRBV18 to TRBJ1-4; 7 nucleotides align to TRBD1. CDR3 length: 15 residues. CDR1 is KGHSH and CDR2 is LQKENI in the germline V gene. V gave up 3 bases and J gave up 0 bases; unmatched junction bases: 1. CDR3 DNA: TGTGCCAGCTCACCTACAGGGGCAACTAATGAAAAACTGTTTTTT. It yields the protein CASSPTGATNEKLFF. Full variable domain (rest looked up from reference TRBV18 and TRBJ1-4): NAGVMQNPRHLVRRRGQEARLRCSPMKGHSHVYWYRQLPEEGLKFMVYLQKENIIDESGMPKERFSAEFPKEGPSILRIQQVVRGDSAAYFCASSPTGATNEKLFFGSGTQLSVL.

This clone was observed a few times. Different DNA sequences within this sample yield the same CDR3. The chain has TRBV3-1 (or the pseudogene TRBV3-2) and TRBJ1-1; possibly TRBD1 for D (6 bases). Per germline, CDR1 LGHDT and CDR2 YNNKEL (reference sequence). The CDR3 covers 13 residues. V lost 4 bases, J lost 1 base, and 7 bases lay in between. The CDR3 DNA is TGTGCCAGCAGCCTACAGGGGAACACTGAAGCTTTCTTT. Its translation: CASSLQGNTEAFF.

CDR3 sequence reads: CASSFRQMTEGYTF. The CDR3 coding sequence is TGTGCCAGCAGCTTTAGGCAGATGACCGAAGGCTACACCTTC. The chain carries TRBV7-2 and TRBJ1-2; D is undetermined. Germline values: CDR1 SGHTA, CDR2 FQGNSA. CDR3 size: 14 residues. With 3 bases removed from V and 8 bases from J, the gap between germline ends came to 16 bases.

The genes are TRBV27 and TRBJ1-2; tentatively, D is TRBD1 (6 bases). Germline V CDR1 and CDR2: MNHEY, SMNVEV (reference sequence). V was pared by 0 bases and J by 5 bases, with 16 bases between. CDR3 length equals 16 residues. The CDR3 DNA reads TGTGCCAGCAGTTTATCTGCTTGGGACAATAATTATGGCTACACCTTC. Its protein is CASSLSAWDNNYGYTF.